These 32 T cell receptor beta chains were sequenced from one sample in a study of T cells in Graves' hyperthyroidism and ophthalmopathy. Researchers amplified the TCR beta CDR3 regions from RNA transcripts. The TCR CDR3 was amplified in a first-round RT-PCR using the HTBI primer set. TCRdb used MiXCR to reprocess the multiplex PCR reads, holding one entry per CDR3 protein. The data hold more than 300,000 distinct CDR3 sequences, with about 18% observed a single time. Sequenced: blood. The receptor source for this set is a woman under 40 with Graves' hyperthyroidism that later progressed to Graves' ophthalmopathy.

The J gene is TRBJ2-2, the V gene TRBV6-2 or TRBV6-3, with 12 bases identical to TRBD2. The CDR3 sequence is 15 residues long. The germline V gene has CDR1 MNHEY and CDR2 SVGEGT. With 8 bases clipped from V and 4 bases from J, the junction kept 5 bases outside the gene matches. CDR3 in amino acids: CASQRTSGTTGELFF. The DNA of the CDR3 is TGTGCCAGCCAACGGACTAGCGGGACCACCGGGGAGCTGTTTTTT.

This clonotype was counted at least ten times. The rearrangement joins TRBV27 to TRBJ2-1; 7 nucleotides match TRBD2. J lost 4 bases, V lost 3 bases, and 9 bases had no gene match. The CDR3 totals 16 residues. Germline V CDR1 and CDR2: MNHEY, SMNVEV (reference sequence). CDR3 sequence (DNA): TGTGCCAGCAGTTTTGAGGGCTCGGGGGGATACAATGAGCAGTTCTTC. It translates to CASSFEGSGGYNEQFF.

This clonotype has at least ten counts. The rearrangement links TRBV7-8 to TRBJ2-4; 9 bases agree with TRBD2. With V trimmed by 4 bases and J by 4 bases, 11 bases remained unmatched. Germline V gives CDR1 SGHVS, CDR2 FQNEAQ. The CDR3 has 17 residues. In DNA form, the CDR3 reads TGTGCCAGCAGCTCAGTAGCGGGAGTTTGGGGGAAAAACATTCAGTACTTC. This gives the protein CASSSVAGVWGKNIQYF. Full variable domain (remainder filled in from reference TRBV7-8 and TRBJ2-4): GAGVSQSPRYKVAKRGQDVALRCDPISGHVSLFWYQQALGQGPEFLTYFQNEAQLDKSGLPSDRFFAERPEGSVSTLKIQRTQQEDSAVYLCASSSVAGVWGKNIQYFGAGTRLSVL.

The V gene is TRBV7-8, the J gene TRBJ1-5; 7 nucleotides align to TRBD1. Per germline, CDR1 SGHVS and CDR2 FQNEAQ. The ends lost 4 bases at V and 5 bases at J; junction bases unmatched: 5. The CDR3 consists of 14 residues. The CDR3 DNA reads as TGTGCCAGCAGCTCGGGACAGCTAGATCAGCCCCAGCATTTT. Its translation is CASSSGQLDQPQHF.

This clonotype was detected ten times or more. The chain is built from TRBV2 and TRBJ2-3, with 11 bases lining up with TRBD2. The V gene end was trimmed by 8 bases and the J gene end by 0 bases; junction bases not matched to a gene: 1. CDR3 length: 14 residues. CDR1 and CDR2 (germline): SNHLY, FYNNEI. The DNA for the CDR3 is TGTGCCAGCGCTAGCGGGGGGAGCACAGATACGCAGTATTTT. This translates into CASASGGSTDTQYF.

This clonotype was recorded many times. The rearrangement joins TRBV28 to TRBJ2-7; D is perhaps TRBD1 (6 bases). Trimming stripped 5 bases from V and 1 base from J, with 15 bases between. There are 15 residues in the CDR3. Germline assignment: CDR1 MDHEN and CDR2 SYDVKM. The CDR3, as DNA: TGTGCCAGCAGTCCCCCCGAAACAGGGTCCTACGAGCAGTACTTC. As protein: CASSPPETGSYEQYF.

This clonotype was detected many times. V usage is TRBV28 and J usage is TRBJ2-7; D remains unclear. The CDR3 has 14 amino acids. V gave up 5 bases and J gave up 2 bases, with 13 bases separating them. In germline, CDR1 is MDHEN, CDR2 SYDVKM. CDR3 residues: CASSRSESPYEQYF. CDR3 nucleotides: TGTGCCAGCAGTCGCTCTGAAAGTCCCTACGAGCAGTACTTC. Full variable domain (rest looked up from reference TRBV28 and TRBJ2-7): DVKVTQSSRYLVKRTGEKVFLECVQDMDHENMFWYRQDPGLGLRLIYFSYDVKMKEKGDIPEGYSVSREKKERFSLILESASTNQTSMYLCASSRSESPYEQYFGPGTRLTVT.

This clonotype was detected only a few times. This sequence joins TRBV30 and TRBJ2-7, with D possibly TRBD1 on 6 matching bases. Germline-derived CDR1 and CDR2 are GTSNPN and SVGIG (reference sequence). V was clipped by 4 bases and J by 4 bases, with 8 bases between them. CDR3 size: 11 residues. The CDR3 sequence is CAWIQGYEQYF. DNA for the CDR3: TGTGCCTGGATCCAGGGGTACGAGCAGTACTTC.

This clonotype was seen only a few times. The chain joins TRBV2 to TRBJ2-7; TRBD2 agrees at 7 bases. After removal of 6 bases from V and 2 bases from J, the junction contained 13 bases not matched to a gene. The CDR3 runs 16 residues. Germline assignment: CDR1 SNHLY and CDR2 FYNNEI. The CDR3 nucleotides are TGTGCCAGCAGCGGGGGGTATCGGGGTTCACCCTACGAGCAGTACTTC. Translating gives CASSGGYRGSPYEQYF.

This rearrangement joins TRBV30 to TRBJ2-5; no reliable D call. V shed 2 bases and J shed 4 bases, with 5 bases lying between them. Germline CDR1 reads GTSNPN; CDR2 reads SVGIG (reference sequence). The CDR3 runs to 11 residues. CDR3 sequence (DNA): TGTGCCTGGAGTATTGGAGAGACCCAGTACTTC. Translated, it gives CAWSIGETQYF.

CDR3 nucleotide sequence: TGTGCCAGCAGCCAGAATAGCGGGTATAACTCCTACGAGCAGTACTTC. Its translation: CASSQNSGYNSYEQYF. The chain joins TRBV4-2 to TRBJ2-7; TRBD2 aligns across 7 bases. Germline values: CDR1 LGHNA, CDR2 YNFKEQ. This CDR3 contains 16 residues. The junction had 8 bases not matched to a gene; V was cut back by 3 bases and J by 0 bases.

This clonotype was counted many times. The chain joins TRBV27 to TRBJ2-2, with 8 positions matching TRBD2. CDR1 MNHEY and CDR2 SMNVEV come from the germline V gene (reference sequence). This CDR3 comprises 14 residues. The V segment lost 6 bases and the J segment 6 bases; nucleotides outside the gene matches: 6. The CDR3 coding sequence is TGTGCCAGCAGGGGAGGACTAGCTGCCGGGGAGCTGTTTTTT. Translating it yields CASRGGLAAGELFF.

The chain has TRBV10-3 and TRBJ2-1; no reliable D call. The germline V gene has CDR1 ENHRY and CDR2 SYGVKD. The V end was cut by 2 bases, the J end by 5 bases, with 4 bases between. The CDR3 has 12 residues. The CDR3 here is CAISEGDNEQFF. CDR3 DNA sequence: TGTGCCATCAGTGAGGGGGACAATGAGCAGTTCTTC.

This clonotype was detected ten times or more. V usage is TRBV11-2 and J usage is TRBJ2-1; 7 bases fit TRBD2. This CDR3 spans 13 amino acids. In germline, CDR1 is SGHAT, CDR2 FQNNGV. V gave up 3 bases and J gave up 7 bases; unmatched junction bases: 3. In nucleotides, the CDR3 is TGTGCCAGCAGCTTGGGGGGGGAAAATGAGCAGTTCTTC. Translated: CASSLGGENEQFF.

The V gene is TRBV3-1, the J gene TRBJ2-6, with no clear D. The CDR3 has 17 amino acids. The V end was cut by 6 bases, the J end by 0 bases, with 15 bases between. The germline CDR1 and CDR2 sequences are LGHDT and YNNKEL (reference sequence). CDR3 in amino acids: CASSREFGFSGANVLTF. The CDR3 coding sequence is TGTGCCAGCAGTCGTGAATTCGGCTTCTCTGGGGCCAACGTCCTGACTTTC. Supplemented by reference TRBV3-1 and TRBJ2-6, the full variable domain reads DTAVSQTPKYLVTQMGNDKSIKCEQNLGHDTMYWYKQDSKKFLKIMFSYNNKELIINETVPNRFSPKSPDKAHLNLHINSLELGDSAVYFCASSREFGFSGANVLTFGAGSRLTVL.

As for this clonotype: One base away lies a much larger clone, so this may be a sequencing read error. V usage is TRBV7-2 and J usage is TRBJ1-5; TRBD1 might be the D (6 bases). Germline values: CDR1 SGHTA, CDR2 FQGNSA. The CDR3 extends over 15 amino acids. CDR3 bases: TGTGCCAGCCGCTTACTGGCAGGGGTCAATCAGCCCCAGCATTTT. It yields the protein CASRLLAGVNQPQHF.

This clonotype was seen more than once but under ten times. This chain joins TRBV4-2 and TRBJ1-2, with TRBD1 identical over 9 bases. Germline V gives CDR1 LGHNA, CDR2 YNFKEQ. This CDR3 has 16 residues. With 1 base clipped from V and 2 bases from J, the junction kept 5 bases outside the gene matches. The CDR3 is CASSQVGTGGNYGYTF. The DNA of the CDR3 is TGTGCCAGCAGCCAAGTAGGCACAGGGGGCAACTATGGCTACACCTTC.

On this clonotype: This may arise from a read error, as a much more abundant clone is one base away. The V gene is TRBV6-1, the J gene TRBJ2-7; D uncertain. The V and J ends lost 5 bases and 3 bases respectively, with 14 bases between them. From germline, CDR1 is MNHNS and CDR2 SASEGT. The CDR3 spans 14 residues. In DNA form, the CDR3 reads TGTGCCAGCAGTCGCAAGGAGAGCTTCTACGAGCAGTACTTC. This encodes CASSRKESFYEQYF.

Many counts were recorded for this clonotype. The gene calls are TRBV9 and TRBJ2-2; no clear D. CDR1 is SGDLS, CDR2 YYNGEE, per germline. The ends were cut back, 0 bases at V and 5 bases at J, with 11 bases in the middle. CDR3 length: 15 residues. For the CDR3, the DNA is TGTGCCAGCAGCGTAGCGGCGGAATTAACCGGGGAGCTGTTTTTT. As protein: CASSVAAELTGELFF. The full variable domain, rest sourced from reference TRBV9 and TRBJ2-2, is DSGVTQTPKHLITATGQRVTLRCSPRSGDLSVYWYQQSLDQGLQFLIQYYNGEERAKGNILERFSAQQFPDLHSELNLSSLELGDSALYFCASSVAAELTGELFFGEGSRLTVL.

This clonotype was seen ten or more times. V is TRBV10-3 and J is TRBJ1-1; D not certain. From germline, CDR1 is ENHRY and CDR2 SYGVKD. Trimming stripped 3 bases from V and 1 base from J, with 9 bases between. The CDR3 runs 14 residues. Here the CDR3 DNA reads TGTGCCATCAGTGATTTGGGCAAGAACACTGAAGCTTTCTTT. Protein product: CAISDLGKNTEAFF.

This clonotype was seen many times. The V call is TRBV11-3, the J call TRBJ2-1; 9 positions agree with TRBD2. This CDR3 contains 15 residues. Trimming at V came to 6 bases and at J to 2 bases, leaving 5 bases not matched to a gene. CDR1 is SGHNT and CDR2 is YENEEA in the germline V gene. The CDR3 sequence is CASSTRLAAYNEQFF. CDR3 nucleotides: TGTGCCAGCAGTACCCGACTAGCGGCCTACAATGAGCAGTTCTTC.

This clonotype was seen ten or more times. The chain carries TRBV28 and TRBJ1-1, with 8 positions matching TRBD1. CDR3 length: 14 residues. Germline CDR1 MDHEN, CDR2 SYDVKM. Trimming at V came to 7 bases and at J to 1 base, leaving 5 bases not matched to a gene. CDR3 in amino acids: CASTRQGQNTEAFF. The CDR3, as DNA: TGTGCCAGCACTCGACAGGGGCAGAACACTGAAGCTTTCTTT.

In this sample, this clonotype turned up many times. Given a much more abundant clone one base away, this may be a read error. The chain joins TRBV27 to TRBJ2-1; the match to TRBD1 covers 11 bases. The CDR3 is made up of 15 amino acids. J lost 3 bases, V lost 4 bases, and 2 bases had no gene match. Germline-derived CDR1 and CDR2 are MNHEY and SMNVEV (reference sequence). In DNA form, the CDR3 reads TGTGCCAGCAGTTCCGGGACAGGGGGCTACAATGAGCAGTTCTTC. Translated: CASSSGTGGYNEQFF.

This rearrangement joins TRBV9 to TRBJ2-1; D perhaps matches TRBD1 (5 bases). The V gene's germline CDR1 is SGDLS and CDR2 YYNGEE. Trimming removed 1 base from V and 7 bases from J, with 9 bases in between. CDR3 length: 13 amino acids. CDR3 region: CASSVTGRNEQFF. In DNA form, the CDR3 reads TGTGCCAGCAGCGTAACAGGTCGGAATGAGCAGTTCTTC.

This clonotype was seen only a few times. This CDR3 reads CSDSLAGGQETQYF. The CDR3 nucleotides are TGCAGTGACAGTCTAGCGGGGGGTCAAGAGACCCAGTACTTC. The V call is TRBV20-1, the J call TRBJ2-5, with 11 bases that match TRBD2. The CDR3 runs to 14 residues. The germline V gene encodes CDR1 DFQATT and CDR2 SNEGSKA (reference sequence). The junction had 6 bases not matched to a gene; V was cut back by 7 bases and J by 2 bases.

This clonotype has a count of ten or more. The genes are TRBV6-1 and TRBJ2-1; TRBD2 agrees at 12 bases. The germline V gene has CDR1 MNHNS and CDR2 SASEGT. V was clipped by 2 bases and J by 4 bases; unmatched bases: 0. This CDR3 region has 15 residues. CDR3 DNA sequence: TGTGCCAGCAGTGAACTAGCGGGAGGGTACAATGAGCAGTTCTTC. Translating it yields CASSELAGGYNEQFF.

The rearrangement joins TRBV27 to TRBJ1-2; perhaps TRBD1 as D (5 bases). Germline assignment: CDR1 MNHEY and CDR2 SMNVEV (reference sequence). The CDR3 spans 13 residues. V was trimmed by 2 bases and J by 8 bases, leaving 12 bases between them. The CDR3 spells CASSLQGDGGYTF. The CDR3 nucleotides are TGTGCCAGCAGTTTACAGGGTGACGGCGGCTACACCTTC.

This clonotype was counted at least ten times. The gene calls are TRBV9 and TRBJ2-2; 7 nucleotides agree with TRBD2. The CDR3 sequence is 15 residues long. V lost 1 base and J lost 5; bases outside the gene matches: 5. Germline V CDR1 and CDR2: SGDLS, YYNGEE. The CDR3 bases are TGTGCCAGCAGCGTAAGCGGGACGCGAACCGGGGAGCTGTTTTTT. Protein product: CASSVSGTRTGELFF.

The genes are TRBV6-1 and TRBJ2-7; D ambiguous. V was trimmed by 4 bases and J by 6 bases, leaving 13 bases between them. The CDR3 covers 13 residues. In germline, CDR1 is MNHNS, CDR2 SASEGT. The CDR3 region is CASSVQFDFEQYF. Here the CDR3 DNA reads TGTGCCAGCAGTGTGCAGTTTGACTTCGAGCAGTACTTC.

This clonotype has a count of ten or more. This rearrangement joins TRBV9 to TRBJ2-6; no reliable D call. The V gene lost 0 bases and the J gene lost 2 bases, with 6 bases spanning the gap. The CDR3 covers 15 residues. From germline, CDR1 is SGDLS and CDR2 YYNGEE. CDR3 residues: CASSVATPGANVLTF. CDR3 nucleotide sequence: TGTGCCAGCAGCGTAGCTACGCCTGGGGCCAACGTCCTGACTTTC.

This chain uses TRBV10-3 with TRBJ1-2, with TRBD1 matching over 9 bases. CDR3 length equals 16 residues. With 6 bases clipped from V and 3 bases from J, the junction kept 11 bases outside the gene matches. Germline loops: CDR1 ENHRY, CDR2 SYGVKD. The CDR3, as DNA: TGTGCCATCAGCCCAACCGGGACAGGGTCTGACTATGGCTACACCTTC. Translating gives CAISPTGTGSDYGYTF.

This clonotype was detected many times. This chain's CDR3 is CASSPQVGVGEETQYF. The CDR3 nucleotides read TGTGCCAGCAGCCCCCAGGTGGGAGTAGGGGAAGAGACCCAGTACTTC. V is TRBV11-2 and J is TRBJ2-5; D is tentatively TRBD1 or TRBD2 (5 bases each). With 5 bases removed from V and 3 bases from J, the gap between germline ends came to 19 bases. The CDR3 covers 16 residues. The germline V gene encodes CDR1 SGHAT and CDR2 FQNNGV.